This T cell receptor beta chain was sequenced for a study of blood T cell repertoires in COVID-19. About the research overall: Sources were T cells, B-cell-depleted T cells, or PBMCs; the material itself was cDNA or gDNA.

In the authors' methods: Estimated nucleated cell counts came from reference gene primer amplification. TCRdb keeps only in-frame clones here, not all; method: immunoSEQ multiplex PCR. The V and J calls and the clone size are those of that table, but D and trimming were determined from the DNA. The table records around 230,000 clones, 75% to 90% of them present only once. V lost 0 bases, J lost 6 bases, and 11 bases lay in between. CDR3 length: 14 amino acids. Germline CDR1 and CDR2: ENHRY and SYGVKD. The chain links TRBV10-3 to TRBJ1-2; maybe TRBD1 (5 bases). The sequence came from a woman aged 60 to 75 with active or convalescent COVID-19. The specimen was peripheral blood. CDR3 nucleotides: TGTGCCATCAGTGAGTCCTTAGGGGTCCATGGCTACACCTTC. This encodes CAISESLGVHGYTF.